The present TCR beta chain was sequenced within a study of cytomegalovirus exposure and HLA in healthy donors (TCRdb year 2017). Background for the entire study: According to a later analysis, the 120 or so validation repertoires were produced on the same platform as the 700 or so repertoires of the first cohort. The aim of the study was to test whether cataloging public T cell receptors could identify signatures of past pathogen exposure. In addition to the first cohort of 666 subjects, a separate validation cohort of 120 different subjects was used. High-throughput TCR immunosequencing, statistical association of individual TCRs with disease status, and machine learning were combined to predict cytomegalovirus infection status. On the study overall, not on this receptor specifically: The study gave a list of about 170 TCR beta chains associated with cytomegalovirus. A few of the identified cytomegalovirus-associated TCR beta chains were confirmed in vitro to be specific for cytomegalovirus antigens. Most TCR sequences were observed very rarely across donors, whereas some public TCRs were present in many individuals. The validation cohort had no HLA typing available for a later analysis, so co-occurrence within that cohort was assessed over all 120 or so repertoires. In both the original and validation cohorts, the classifier was reported to diagnose cytomegalovirus status with high specificity and sensitivity. Of the cluster scores, 90% to 95% were above 0 in a later analysis, which found that TCRs clustered in the first cohort also tended to co-occur in the approximately 120 validation repertoires. The authors suggested that the approach could potentially be extended to other disease states and immunological phenotypes.

Separate from the approximately 670-subject first cohort, the validation cohort of some 130 subjects was the group to which the donors belonged. A word on this clone: Its antigen remains undetermined. No base qualities exist here, and no much larger clone lies one base off it.

Library preparation was by the immunoSEQ multiplex PCR assay. Concerning the study's data processing: To diagnose cytomegalovirus status from the catalog of TCR beta chain sequences, a statistical classification framework was built. TCRdb's version of the immuneACCESS table is confined to in-frame rearrangements and falls short of the full clone set. An unresolved V gene accounts for under half of the shortfall where checked; the remainder is of unknown origin. The V and J calls and clone size come from that table; D and trimming were worked out from the DNA. The sample yields some 140,000 clones; just under 85% were counted once. The ten largest account for approximately 1.4% of the sample. CDR1 and CDR2, looked up from the germline V gene, are MNHEY and SVGAGI. From V the trimming removes 6 bases and from J it removes 1 base, while the gene matches leave 3 bases of the junction unaccounted for. The CDR3 numbers 14 residues from cysteine through phenylalanine. The entry retains the CDR3 DNA only, 42 bases that are in frame from base 1.

This sequence uses TRBV6-5 and TRBJ1-2; 9 central nucleotides agree with TRBD1. This sequence was found in a woman in her thirties in good health and CMV-seronegative. The specimen was PBMCs. The sequenced DNA: TGTGCCAGCAGCTACAGGGGGCGTAACTATGGCTACACCTTC. It translates to CASSYRGRNYGYTF.